These T cell receptor beta chains were read from a single sample in a study of control samples from healthy donors and cancer patients. TCRdb's copy holds only in-frame clones and misses some; the assay was immunoSEQ multiplex PCR. The sample has roughly 180,000 clones, approximately 92% seen once. The sequenced sample was blood. The source of these receptors is a woman aged 55-70 years in good health. The CDR3 runs from the conserved cysteine through the conserved F or W.

TRBV6-5 | CASSYGGQPYEQYF
TRBV19 | CASTRGMSTEAFF
TRBV5-5 | CASSLIRDLSYNSPLHF
TRBV24-1 | CATSENRFTDTQYF
TRBV4-1 | CASSQLGDQPQHF
TRBV4-1 | CASSQGQGGGNTIYF
TRBV6-5 | CASSTGEPANYGYTF
TRBV5-4 | CASSSTGGYYGYTF
TRBV3-1/TRBV3-2 | CASSQGTGNEKLFF
TRBV11-2 | CASRLQGFTGELFF
TRBV18 | CASSPGQANTEAFF
TRBV18 | CASSPINPRTGNTIYF
TRBV24-1 | CATASGLAGGEQFF
TRBV6-4 | CASSDSTGTRTFGGYTF
TRBV5-1 | CASSLSQGSQETQYF
TRBV5-1 | CASRTSSGSYEQYF
TRBV19 | CASSMSGRGGFFSYNEQFF
TRBV4-3 | CASSQVIAISGANVLTF
TRBV10-3 | CAISAGNSLEAFF
TRBV6-5 | CASSHDRGSSGPQHF
TRBV5-1 | CASSPLDRGVDSPLHF
TRBV24-1 | CATSEGPGELFF
TRBV5-5 | CASSLGFWEANTEAFF
TRBV7-2 | CASSLSRGRHTEAFF
TRBV6-4 | CASSTGSDTQYF
TRBV2 | CASSRGQTSEPQHF
TRBV18 | CASSQVSEISPLHF
TRBV6-5 | CASSYGPYGYTF
TRBV11-2 | CASSTPTGGLETQYF
TRBV4-3 | CASSPQYGTDQETQYF
TRBV7-9 | CASSVGTPTAEQFF
TRBV6-5 | CASRRQRNTEAFF